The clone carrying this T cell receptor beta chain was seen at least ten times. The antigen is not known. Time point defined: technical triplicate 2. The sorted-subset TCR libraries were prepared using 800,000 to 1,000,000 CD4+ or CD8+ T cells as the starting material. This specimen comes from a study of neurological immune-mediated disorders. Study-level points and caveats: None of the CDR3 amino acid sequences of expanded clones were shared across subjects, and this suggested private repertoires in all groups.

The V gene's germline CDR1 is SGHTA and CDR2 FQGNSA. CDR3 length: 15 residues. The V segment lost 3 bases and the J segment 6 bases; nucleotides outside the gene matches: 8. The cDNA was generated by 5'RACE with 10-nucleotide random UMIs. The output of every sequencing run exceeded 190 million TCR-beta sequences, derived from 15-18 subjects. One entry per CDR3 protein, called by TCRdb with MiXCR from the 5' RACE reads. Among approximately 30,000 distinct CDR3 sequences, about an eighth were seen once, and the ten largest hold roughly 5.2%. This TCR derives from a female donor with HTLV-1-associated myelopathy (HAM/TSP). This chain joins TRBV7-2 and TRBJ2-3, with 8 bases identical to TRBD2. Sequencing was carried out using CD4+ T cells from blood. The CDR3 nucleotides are TGTGCCAGCAGCTTCTTTTCGGGGGGGCGGGATACGCAGTATTTT. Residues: CASSFFSGGRDTQYF.